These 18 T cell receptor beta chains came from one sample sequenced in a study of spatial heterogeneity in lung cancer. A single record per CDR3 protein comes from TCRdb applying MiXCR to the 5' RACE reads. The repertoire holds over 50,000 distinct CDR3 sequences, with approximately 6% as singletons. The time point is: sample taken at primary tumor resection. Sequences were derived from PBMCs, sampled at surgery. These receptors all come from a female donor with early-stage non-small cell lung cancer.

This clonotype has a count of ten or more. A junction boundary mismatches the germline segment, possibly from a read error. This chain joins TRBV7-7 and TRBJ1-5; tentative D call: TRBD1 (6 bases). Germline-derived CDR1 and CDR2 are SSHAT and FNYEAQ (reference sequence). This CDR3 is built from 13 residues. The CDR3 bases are TGTGCTAGCAGCTTAGACAGGAATCAGCCCCAGCATTTT. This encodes CASSLDRNQPQHF.

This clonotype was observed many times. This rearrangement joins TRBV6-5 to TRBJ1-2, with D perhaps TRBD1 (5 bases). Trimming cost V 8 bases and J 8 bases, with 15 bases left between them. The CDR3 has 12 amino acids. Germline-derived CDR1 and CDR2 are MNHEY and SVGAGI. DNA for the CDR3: TGTGCCAGCGGGACCGGGCCTCAGGGCTACACCTTC. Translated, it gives CASGTGPQGYTF.

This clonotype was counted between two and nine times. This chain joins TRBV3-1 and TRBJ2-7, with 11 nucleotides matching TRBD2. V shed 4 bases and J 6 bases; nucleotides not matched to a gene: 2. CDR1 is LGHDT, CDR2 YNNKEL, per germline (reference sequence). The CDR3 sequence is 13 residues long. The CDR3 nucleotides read TGTGCCAGCAGCCTTGGGACTAGCGGCGAGCAGTACTTC. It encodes CASSLGTSGEQYF.

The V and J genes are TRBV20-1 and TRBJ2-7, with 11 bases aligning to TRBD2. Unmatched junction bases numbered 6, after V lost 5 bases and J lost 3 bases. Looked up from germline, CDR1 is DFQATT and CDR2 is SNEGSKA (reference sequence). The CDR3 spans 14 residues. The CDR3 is CSAPSGTSGYEQYF. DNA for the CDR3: TGCAGTGCTCCCTCGGGGACTAGCGGCTACGAGCAGTACTTC.

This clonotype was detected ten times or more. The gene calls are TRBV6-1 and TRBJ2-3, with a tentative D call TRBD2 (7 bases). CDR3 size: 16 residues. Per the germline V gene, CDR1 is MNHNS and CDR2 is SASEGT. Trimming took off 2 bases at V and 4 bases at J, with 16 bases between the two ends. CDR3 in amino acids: CASSERGAVSPDTQYF. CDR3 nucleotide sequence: TGTGCCAGCAGTGAACGGGGGGCGGTCTCCCCAGATACGCAGTATTTT.

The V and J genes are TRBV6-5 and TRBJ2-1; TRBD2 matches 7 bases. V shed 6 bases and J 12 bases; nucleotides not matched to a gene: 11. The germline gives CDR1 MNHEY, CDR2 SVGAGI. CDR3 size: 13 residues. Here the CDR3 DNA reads TGTGCCAGCAGCCGAAGGCGGGGGACCGGGCAGTTCTTC. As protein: CASSRRRGTGQFF.

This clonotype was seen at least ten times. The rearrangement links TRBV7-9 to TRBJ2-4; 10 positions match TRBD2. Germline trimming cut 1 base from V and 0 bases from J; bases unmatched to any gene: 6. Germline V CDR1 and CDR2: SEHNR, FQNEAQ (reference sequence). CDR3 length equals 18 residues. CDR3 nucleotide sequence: TGTGCCAGCAGCTTAGAGAGGGCTAGCGGGAGAGCCAAAAACATTCAGTACTTC. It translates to CASSLERASGRAKNIQYF.

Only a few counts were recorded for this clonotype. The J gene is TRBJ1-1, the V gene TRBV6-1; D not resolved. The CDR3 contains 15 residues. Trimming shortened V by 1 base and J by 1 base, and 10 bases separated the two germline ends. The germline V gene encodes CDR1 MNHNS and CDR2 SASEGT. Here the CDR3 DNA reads TGTGCCAGCAGTGAAGAGGGCCCATGGAACACTGAAGCTTTCTTT. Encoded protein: CASSEEGPWNTEAFF.

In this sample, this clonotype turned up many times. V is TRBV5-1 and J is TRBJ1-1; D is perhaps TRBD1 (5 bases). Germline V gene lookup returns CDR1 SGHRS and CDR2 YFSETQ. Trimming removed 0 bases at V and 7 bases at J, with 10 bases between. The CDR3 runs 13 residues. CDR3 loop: CASSLVGGGEAFF. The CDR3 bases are TGCGCCAGCAGCTTGGTTGGTGGGGGTGAAGCTTTCTTT.

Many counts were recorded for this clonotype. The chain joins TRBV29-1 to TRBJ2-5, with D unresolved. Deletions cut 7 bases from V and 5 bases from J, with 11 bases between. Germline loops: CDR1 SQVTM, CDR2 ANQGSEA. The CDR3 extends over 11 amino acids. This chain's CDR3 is CSGHKGETQYF. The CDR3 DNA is TGCAGCGGACACAAGGGTGAGACCCAGTACTTC.

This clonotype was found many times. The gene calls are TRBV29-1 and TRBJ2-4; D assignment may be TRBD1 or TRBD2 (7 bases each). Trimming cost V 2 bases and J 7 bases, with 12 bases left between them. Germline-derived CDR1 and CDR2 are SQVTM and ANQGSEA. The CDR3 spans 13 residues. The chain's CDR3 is CSVEQGGRNIQYF. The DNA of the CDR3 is TGCAGCGTTGAACAGGGGGGGCGGAACATTCAGTACTTC.

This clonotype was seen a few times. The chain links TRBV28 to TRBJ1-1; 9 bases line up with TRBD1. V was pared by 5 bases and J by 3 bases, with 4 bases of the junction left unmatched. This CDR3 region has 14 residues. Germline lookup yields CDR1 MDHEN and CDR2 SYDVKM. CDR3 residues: CASSPTGGYTEAFF. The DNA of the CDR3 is TGTGCCAGCAGTCCGACAGGGGGTTACACTGAAGCTTTCTTT.

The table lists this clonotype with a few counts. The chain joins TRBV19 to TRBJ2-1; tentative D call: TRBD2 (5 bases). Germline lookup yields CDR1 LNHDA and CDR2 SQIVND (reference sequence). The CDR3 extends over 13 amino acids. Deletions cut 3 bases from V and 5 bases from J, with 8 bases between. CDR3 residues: CASSITGNNEQFF. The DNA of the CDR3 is TGTGCCAGTAGTATCACCGGGAACAATGAGCAGTTCTTC.

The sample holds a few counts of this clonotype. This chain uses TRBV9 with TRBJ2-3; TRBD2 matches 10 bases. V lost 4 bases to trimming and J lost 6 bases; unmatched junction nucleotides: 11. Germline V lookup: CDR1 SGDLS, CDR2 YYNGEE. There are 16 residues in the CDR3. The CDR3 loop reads CASSLTSGATVDTQYF. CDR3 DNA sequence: TGTGCCAGCAGCCTCACTAGCGGGGCGACTGTGGATACGCAGTATTTT.

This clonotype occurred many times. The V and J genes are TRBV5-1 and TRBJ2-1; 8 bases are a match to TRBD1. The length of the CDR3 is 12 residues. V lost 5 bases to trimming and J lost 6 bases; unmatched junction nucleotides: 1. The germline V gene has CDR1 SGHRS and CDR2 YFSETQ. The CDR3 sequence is CASRDRVNEQFF. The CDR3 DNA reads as TGCGCCAGCAGGGACAGGGTCAATGAGCAGTTCTTC.

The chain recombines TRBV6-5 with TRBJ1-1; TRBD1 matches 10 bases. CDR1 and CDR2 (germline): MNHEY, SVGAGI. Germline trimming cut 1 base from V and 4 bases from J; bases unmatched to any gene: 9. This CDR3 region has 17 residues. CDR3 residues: CASSYFPGTGVGTEAFF. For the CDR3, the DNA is TGTGCCAGCAGTTACTTCCCCGGGACAGGGGTTGGCACTGAAGCTTTCTTT.

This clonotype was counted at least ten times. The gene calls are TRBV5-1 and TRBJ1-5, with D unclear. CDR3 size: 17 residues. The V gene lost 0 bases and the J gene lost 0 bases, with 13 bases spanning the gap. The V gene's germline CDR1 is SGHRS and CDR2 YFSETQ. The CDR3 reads CASSLGLGRDSNQPQHF. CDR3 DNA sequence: TGCGCCAGCAGCTTGGGATTGGGAAGAGATAGCAATCAGCCCCAGCATTTT.

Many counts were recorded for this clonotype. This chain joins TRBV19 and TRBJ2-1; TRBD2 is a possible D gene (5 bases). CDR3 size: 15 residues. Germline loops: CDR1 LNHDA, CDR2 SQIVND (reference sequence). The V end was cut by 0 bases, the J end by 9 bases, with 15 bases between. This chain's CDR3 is CASSIDRAAFSEQFF. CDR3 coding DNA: TGTGCCAGTAGTATAGATCGAGCGGCTTTTAGTGAGCAGTTCTTC.